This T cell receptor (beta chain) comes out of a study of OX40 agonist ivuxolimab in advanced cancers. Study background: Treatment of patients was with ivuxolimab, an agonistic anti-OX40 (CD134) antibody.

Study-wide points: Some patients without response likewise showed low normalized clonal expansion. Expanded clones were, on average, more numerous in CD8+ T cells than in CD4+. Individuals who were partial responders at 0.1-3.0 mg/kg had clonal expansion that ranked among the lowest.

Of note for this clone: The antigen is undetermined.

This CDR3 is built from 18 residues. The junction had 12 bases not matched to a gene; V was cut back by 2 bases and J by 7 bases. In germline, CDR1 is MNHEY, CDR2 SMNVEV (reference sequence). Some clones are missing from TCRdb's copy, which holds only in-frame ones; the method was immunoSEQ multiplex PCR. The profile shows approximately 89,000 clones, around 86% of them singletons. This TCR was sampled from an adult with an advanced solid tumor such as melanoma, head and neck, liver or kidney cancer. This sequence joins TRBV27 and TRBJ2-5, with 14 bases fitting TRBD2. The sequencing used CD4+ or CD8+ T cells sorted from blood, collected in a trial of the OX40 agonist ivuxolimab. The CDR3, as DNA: TGTGCCAGCAGTTTAAATTCCCGACTAGCGGGGGGGCAGGGGACCCAGTACTTC. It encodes CASSLNSRLAGGQGTQYF.